Shown below are 12 T cell receptor beta chains from a single sample sequenced in a study of cytomegalovirus exposure and HLA in healthy donors. The PCR had 60 Vbeta and 13 Jbeta primers. Clones were sequenced by immunoSEQ multiplex PCR, and TCRdb holds only the in-frame ones, with some missing. The sample yields about 100,000 clones, 76% seen once. The sequenced sample was PBMCs. Receptor source: a man aged 40-49 years in good health and CMV-seronegative.

This clone was seen just once. The genes are TRBV30 and TRBJ1-4, with 10 bases fitting TRBD1. Looked up from germline, CDR1 is GTSNPN and CDR2 is SVGIG (reference sequence). With 5 bases clipped from V and 6 bases from J, the junction kept 6 bases outside the gene matches. This CDR3 is 14 amino acids long. The CDR3: CAWGPGTGDEKLFF. The CDR3 bases are TGTGCCTGGGGCCCCGGGACAGGGGATGAAAAACTGTTTTTT.

The sample holds a few counts of this clone. This rearrangement joins TRBV7-9 to TRBJ1-2; TRBD1 agrees at 7 bases. The CDR3 contains 14 residues. Germline V lookup: CDR1 SEHNR, CDR2 FQNEAQ (reference sequence). Trimming removed 5 bases from V and 0 bases from J; junction bases left unmatched: 3. The CDR3 sequence is CASSTGTANYGYTF. In DNA, the CDR3 is TGTGCCAGCAGCACCGGGACAGCTAACTATGGCTACACCTTC.

The rearrangement joins TRBV7-6 to TRBJ1-1, with 10 nucleotides matching TRBD1. CDR3 size: 15 residues. V gave up 4 bases and J gave up 6 bases; unmatched junction bases: 8. Per the germline V gene, CDR1 is SGHVS and CDR2 is FNYEAQ. CDR3 sequence (DNA): TGTGCCAGCAGCTCACAGACAGGGGGCAAGTCTGAAGCTTTCTTT. This encodes CASSSQTGGKSEAFF. Drawing the rest from reference TRBV7-6 and TRBJ1-1, the complete variable domain is GAGVSQSPRYKVTKRGQDVALRCDPISGHVSLYWYRQALGQGPEFLTYFNYEAQQDKSGLPNDRFSAERPEGSISTLTIQRTEQRDSAMYRCASSSQTGGKSEAFFGQGTRLTVV.

The count of this clone is one. This chain links TRBV6-1 with TRBJ1-3; the D gene is possibly TRBD1 (5 bases). The germline V gene has CDR1 MNHNS and CDR2 SASEGT. The CDR3 consists of 14 residues. The V end was cut by 7 bases, the J end by 1 base, with 11 bases between. The CDR3 DNA reads TGTGCCAGCACTGCCGGGACTTCTGGAAACACCATATATTTT. Translating gives CASTAGTSGNTIYF.

The chain uses TRBV7-8 and TRBJ2-7; TRBD1 aligns across 9 bases. J was trimmed by 2 bases and V by 5 bases; bases with no gene match: 25. This CDR3 is built from 21 residues. The V gene's germline CDR1 is SGHVS and CDR2 FQNEAQ. This CDR3 is CASSLVRPISLDRGKAYEQYV. The CDR3 coding sequence is TGTGCCAGCAGCCTCGTTCGCCCCATTTCCCTTGACAGGGGGAAAGCCTACGAGCAGTACGTC.

The chain links TRBV2 to TRBJ2-6; D is unclear. Germline V CDR1 and CDR2: SNHLY, FYNNEI. The CDR3 is 13 amino acids. V dropped 9 bases and J dropped 0 bases, with 6 bases sitting between them. CDR3 bases: TGTGCCAGTAGAGTCTCTGGGGCCAACGTCCTGACTTTC. This gives the protein CASRVSGANVLTF.

This clone showed up just once. The rearrangement links TRBV5-1 to TRBJ2-1; D is possibly TRBD1 (5 bases). Per germline, CDR1 SGHRS and CDR2 YFSETQ. V gave up 3 bases and J gave up 2 bases, with 9 bases separating them. The CDR3 runs 14 residues. The chain's CDR3 is CASSSDRTYNEQFF. As DNA, the CDR3 is TGCGCCAGCAGCTCCGACAGAACCTACAATGAGCAGTTCTTC.

This sequence joins TRBV5-6 and TRBJ2-6; 7 nucleotides match TRBD1. Trimming took 0 bases from V and 1 from J; bases not matched to a gene: 7. The CDR3 contains 18 residues. Germline-derived CDR1 and CDR2 are SGHDT and YYEEEE. In nucleotides, the CDR3 is TGTGCCAGCAGCTTGGTGGACAGGTCAATTTCTGGGGCCAACGTCCTGACTTTC. Amino acids: CASSLVDRSISGANVLTF.

Worth noting for this clone: At one of its ends the junction is not consistent with the germline gene, which may arise from a read error. The sample has other DNA sequences that encode this CDR3 too. The rearrangement links TRBV30 to TRBJ1-6; possible D gene TRBD1, 6 bases. CDR1 is GTSNPN and CDR2 is SVGIG in the germline V gene (reference sequence). CDR3 length: 14 amino acids. The CDR3 reads CARDMTGRNSPLHF. CDR3 bases: TGTGCCCGAGATATGACAGGTAGAAATTCCCCCCTCCACTTT. The full variable domain, its missing parts supplied by reference TRBV30 and TRBJ1-6, is SQTIHQWPATLVQPVGSPLSLECTVEGTSNPNLYWYRQAAGRGLQLLFYSVGIGQISSEVPQNLSASRPQDRQFILSSKKLLLSDSGFYLCARDMTGRNSPLHFGNGTRLTVT.

The CDR3 is CASSRTSGGFTDTQYF. CDR3 DNA: TGTGCCAGCTCCCGGACTAGCGGGGGCTTCACAGATACGCAGTATTTT. V and J are TRBV18 and TRBJ2-3; 13 nucleotides line up with TRBD2. The germline V gene encodes CDR1 KGHSH and CDR2 LQKENI. The CDR3 is 16 amino acids. V lost 6 bases to trimming and J lost 2 bases; unmatched junction nucleotides: 5.

The J gene is TRBJ2-6, the V gene TRBV11-2, with 7 bases lining up with TRBD1. CDR3 length: 18 amino acids. With V trimmed by 6 bases and J by 1 base, 12 bases remained unmatched. Germline CDR1 and CDR2: SGHAT and FQNNGV. DNA for the CDR3: TGTGCCAGCAGATACCTAGACAGGGTTACTTCTGGGGCCAACGTCCTGACTTTC. The encoded protein is CASRYLDRVTSGANVLTF.

The V gene is TRBV5-1, the J gene TRBJ2-7; 9 bases match TRBD1. The CDR3 covers 14 residues. Germline V gene lookup returns CDR1 SGHRS and CDR2 YFSETQ. J lost 2 bases, V lost 0 bases, and 0 bases had no gene match. CDR3 in amino acids: CASSLGTGAYEQYV. The CDR3 coding sequence is TGCGCCAGCAGCTTGGGGACAGGGGCCTACGAGCAGTACGTC.